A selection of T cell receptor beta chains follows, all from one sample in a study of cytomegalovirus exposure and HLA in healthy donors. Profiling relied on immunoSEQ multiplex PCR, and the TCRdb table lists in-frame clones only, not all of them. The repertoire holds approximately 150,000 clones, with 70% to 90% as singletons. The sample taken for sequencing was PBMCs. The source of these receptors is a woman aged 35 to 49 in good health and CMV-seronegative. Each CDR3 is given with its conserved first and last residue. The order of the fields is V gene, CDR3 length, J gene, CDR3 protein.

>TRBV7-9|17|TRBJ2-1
CASSSLAGRGSYNEQFF
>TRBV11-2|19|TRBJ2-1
CASRPGLAGGPLTRNEQFF
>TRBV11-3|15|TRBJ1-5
CASSLDGRDGQPQHF
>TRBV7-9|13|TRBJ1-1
CASSLVAGTEAFF
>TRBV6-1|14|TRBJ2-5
CASSGQFLQETQYF
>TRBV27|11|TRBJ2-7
CATTVGREQYF
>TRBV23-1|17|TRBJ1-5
CASSQSEAGSSNQPQHF
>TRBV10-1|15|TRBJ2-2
CASQTRDRNTGELFF
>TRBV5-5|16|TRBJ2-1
CASSSVGTSVFDEQFF
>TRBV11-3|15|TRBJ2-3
CASSSSPGATDTQYF
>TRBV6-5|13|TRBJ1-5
CASTTGVNQPQHF
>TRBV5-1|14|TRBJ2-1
CASSDSGNYNEQFF
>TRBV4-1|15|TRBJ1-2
CASSPKGGQDYGYTF
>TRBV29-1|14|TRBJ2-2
CSVVLGGPPGELFF
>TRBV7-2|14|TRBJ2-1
CASTLSGSYNEQFF
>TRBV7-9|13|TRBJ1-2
CASSLRGAYGYTF
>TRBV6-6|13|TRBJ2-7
CASRGQGAYEQYF
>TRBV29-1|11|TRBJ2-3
CSVRTGLEQYF
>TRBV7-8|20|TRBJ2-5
CASSLAARIFREGPRETQHF
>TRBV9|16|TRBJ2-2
CASSLRTSGAAGELFF
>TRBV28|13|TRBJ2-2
CASSLSHTGELFF
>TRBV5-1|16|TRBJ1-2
CASSLGPEISYYGYTF